These T cell receptor beta chains were read from a single sample in a study of cytomegalovirus exposure and HLA in healthy donors. The table came from immunoSEQ multiplex PCR; TCRdb's copy has only in-frame clones and leaves some out. The sample holds about 400,000 clones, roughly 90% seen once. Sequenced material: PBMCs. The receptors originated from a woman younger than 35 in good health and CMV-seronegative. Each CDR3 is given with its conserved first and last residue. Fields, in order: clone size, V gene, D gene, J gene, CDR3 DNA, CDR3 protein. D genes are given only for firm matches. The size of a clone is reported for some rows only, either as once, few or many, or as a class for expanded clones.

.	TRBV27	.	TRBJ1-5	TGTGCCAGCAGACAGGCCTCCAATCAGCCCCAGCATTTT	CASRQASNQPQHF
.	TRBV30	TRBD2	TRBJ2-7	TGTGCCTGGGGGACTAGCGGGAGCCCCTACGAGCAGTACTTC	CAWGTSGSPYEQYF
.	TRBV7-6	TRBD1	TRBJ2-5	TGTGCCAGCAGCTTAGCACACGGGACAGGGGGCCAAGAGACCCAGTACTTC	CASSLAHGTGGQETQYF
few	TRBV6-1	.	TRBJ1-3	TGTGCCAGCAGAGGACAGCGGACGGTTGGAAACACCATATATTTT	CASRGQRTVGNTIYF
.	TRBV7-6	TRBD1	TRBJ1-1	TGTGCCAGCAGCTCTCGACAGGGGGTGGAGACTGAAGCTTTCTTT	CASSSRQGVETEAFF
few	TRBV6-6	.	TRBJ1-2	TGTGCCAGCACCGACCCCCAGGGTGATGGCTACACCTTC	CASTDPQGDGYTF
.	TRBV6-5	.	TRBJ2-7	TGTGCCAGCAGTTACTCTCCGCACAGGGCCTCCTACGAGCAGTACTTC	CASSYSPHRASYEQYF
.	TRBV2	.	TRBJ2-7	TGTGCCAGCAGTGTAAGCCAGGTGTCATACGAGCAGTACTTC	CASSVSQVSYEQYF
once	TRBV6-6	TRBD1	TRBJ2-7	TGTGCCAGCAGTTACTCCACGGGACAGGGCGAGCAGTACTTC	CASSYSTGQGEQYF
few	TRBV27	.	TRBJ2-7	TGTGCCAGCAGTTTAGCAGGAGGTCACTACGAGCAGTACTTC	CASSLAGGHYEQYF
.	TRBV29-1	.	TRBJ2-3	TGCAGCGTTGAATGGGTTAGCTCAGATACGCAGTATTTT	CSVEWVSSDTQYF
.	TRBV5-7	TRBD2	TRBJ2-7	TGTGCCAGCAGCCCACGGACTAGCCCCTACGAGCAGTACTTC	CASSPRTSPYEQYF
.	TRBV6-5	.	TRBJ2-5	TGTGCCAGCAGTTACTCGAGGCTTTTAGAGACCCAGTACTTC	CASSYSRLLETQYF
.	TRBV10-1	.	TRBJ2-3	TGCGCCAGCAGTGAGTCGTCAGTGGCAGATACGCAGTATTTT	CASSESSVADTQYF
.	TRBV2	.	TRBJ1-1	TGTGCCAGCAGTGACAATCTGAACACTGAAGCTTTCTTT	CASSDNLNTEAFF
.	TRBV6-5	.	TRBJ1-1	TGTGCCAGCAGTTACTCGGGGAAGGGAGGCTCTGAAGCTTTCTTT	CASSYSGKGGSEAFF
.	TRBV27	TRBD2	TRBJ2-3	TGTGCCAGCAGTTTATTCCCTAGCGGGGTTCAAACAGATACGCAGTATTTT	CASSLFPSGVQTDTQYF
.	TRBV5-4	TRBD1	TRBJ1-2	TGTGCCAGCAGACCTCTCGACAGGGGATATGGCTACACCTTC	CASRPLDRGYGYTF
once	TRBV2	TRBD1	TRBJ1-1	TGTGCCAGCAAAACGGACAGGCGAGTAGGCACTGAAGCTTTCTTT	CASKTDRRVGTEAFF
.	TRBV27	TRBD1	TRBJ1-5	TGTGCCAGCAGATCCGGGACAGACAATCAGCCCCAGCATTTT	CASRSGTDNQPQHF
once	TRBV30	.	TRBJ1-5	TGTGCCTGGAGTTCAATACAGACAGGCAATCAGCCCCAGCATTTT	CAWSSIQTGNQPQHF
.	TRBV28	TRBD1	TRBJ1-5	TGTGCCAGCAGTTCCCCGGACAGGACCTATTATAGCAATCAGCCCCAGCATTTT	CASSSPDRTYYSNQPQHF
.	TRBV28	.	TRBJ1-1	TGTGCCAGCAGTTCTCAGAAGACTGAAGCTTTCTTT	CASSSQKTEAFF
.	TRBV19	TRBD1	TRBJ1-1	TGTGCCAGTAGTATAGAATCCCGGACAGGGGTTCGGAATGAAGCTTTCTTT	CASSIESRTGVRNEAFF
.	TRBV6-5	TRBD1	TRBJ1-1	TGTGCCAGCAGCAGACAGGGGGACACTGAAGCTTTCTTT	CASSRQGDTEAFF
.	TRBV27	TRBD1	TRBJ1-4	TGTGCCAGCAGTCGGACAGGGGAATTCCGAAAACTGTTTTTT	CASSRTGEFRKLFF